These 13 T cell receptor beta chains came from one sample sequenced in a study of blood T cells in healthy people across ages. With a J-beta primer mix and a sample-barcoded 5' primer, a second PCR ran about 7 to 12 cycles. MiXCR was run by TCRdb on the 5' RACE reads, yielding one entry per CDR3 protein. The sample lists approximately 600,000 distinct CDR3 sequences, around three fifths seen once, with 30% to 45% in the top ten. Sequenced material: blood. These receptors were collected from a man aged 60 to 75 in good health.

This chain links TRBV20-1 with TRBJ1-2; possible D gene TRBD1, 5 bases. The length of the CDR3 is 14 residues. The V and J ends lost 5 bases and 4 bases respectively, with 17 bases between them. The germline V gene has CDR1 DFQATT and CDR2 SNEGSKA (reference sequence). CDR3 sequence reads: CSAPGTSGGYGYTF. The DNA of the CDR3 is TGCAGTGCTCCCGGGACTAGCGGGGGCTATGGCTACACCTTC.

There are a few counts of this clonotype. The chain combines TRBV2 with TRBJ2-1, with D possibly being TRBD1 or TRBD2 (6 bases each). The CDR3 runs to 14 residues. The germline gives CDR1 SNHLY, CDR2 FYNNEI. Trimming removed 5 bases from V and 6 bases from J, with 14 bases in between. CDR3 residues: CASSLDRRANEQFF. The CDR3 nucleotides read TGTGCCAGCAGTTTAGACAGGAGGGCCAATGAGCAGTTCTTC.

In this sample, this clonotype turned up a few times. This sequence joins TRBV6-1 and TRBJ2-7; D possibly corresponds to TRBD1 (5 bases). V was cut by 1 base and J by 0 bases, with 7 bases left in between. The CDR3 consists of 14 residues. Germline V gene sequence: CDR1 MNHNS, CDR2 SASEGT. The DNA for the CDR3 is TGTGCCAGCAGTGAAGGTGGACACTCCTACGAGCAGTACTTC. This encodes CASSEGGHSYEQYF.

This rearrangement joins TRBV20-1 to TRBJ2-5, with 11 bases identical to TRBD1. V dropped 6 bases and J dropped 1; count of bases not matched to a gene: 7. Germline CDR1 is DFQATT and CDR2 is SNEGSKA (reference sequence). This CDR3 region has 15 residues. The DNA of the CDR3 is TGCAGTGCCCCTCCTGGGACAGGGGGCCAAGAGACCCAGTACTTC. This sequence encodes CSAPPGTGGQETQYF.

J is TRBJ2-7 and V is TRBV20-1, with 9 bases aligning to TRBD2. Germline CDR1 is DFQATT and CDR2 is SNEGSKA (reference sequence). The V segment lost 1 base and the J segment 2 bases; nucleotides outside the gene matches: 6. This CDR3 has 15 amino acids. Here the CDR3 reads CSARASGDFPYEQYF. In DNA form, the CDR3 reads TGCAGTGCTAGAGCTAGCGGGGACTTCCCCTACGAGCAGTACTTC.

In regard to this clonotype: The junction and the germline gene differ at one end; a read error may be behind it. This chain uses TRBV7-2 with TRBJ2-7; TRBD1 is a possible D gene (6 bases). Germline V gene sequence: CDR1 SGHTA, CDR2 FQGNSA. This CDR3 contains 14 residues. CDR3 in amino acids: CASSVAHREYEQYF. The CDR3 DNA is TGTGCCAGCAGCGTAGCGCACAGGGAGTACGAGCAGTACTTC.

This rearrangement joins TRBV4-2 to TRBJ2-2, with D perhaps given as TRBD1 or TRBD2 (6 bases each). V dropped 4 bases and J dropped 8 bases, with 17 bases sitting between them. Germline values: CDR1 LGHNA, CDR2 YNFKEQ. The CDR3 extends over 15 amino acids. The CDR3, as DNA: TGTGCCAGCAGCCCCTATTTGGGGGGCTCTGGGGAGCTGTTTTTT. It yields the protein CASSPYLGGSGELFF.

The gene calls are TRBV20-1 and TRBJ2-5, with D tentatively TRBD2 (6 bases). The CDR3 has 14 residues. The germline V gene encodes CDR1 DFQATT and CDR2 SNEGSKA (reference sequence). The CDR3 DNA sequence: TGCACCCCACCCTTTGCGAGACTAGAAGAGACCCAGTACTTC. This gives the protein CTPPFARLEETQYF.

This clonotype was seen more than once but under ten times. This rearrangement joins TRBV5-1 to TRBJ1-2, with TRBD1 as a possible D gene (6 bases). CDR1 is SGHRS and CDR2 is YFSETQ in the germline V gene. The V and J ends lost 4 bases and 4 bases respectively, with 14 bases between them. This CDR3 contains 14 residues. This chain's CDR3 is CASSQDSPSYGYTF. In nucleotides, the CDR3 is TGCGCCAGCAGCCAGGACAGCCCCAGCTATGGCTACACCTTC.

This clonotype has a count of ten or more. The V call is TRBV27, the J call TRBJ1-4; 7 nucleotides agree with TRBD1. This CDR3 contains 15 residues. Germline V gives CDR1 MNHEY, CDR2 SMNVEV (reference sequence). V lost 0 bases to trimming and J lost 2 bases; unmatched junction nucleotides: 0. In DNA form, the CDR3 reads TGTGCCAGCAGTTTATCGGGACAGACTAATGAAAAACTGTTTTTT. This translates into CASSLSGQTNEKLFF.

CDR3 region: CASSQAVVNTEAFF. The CDR3 DNA follows: TGTGCCAGCAGCCAAGCCGTCGTGAACACTGAAGCTTTCTTT. The V call is TRBV3-1, the J call TRBJ1-1; D ambiguous. Germline CDR1 and CDR2: LGHDT and YNNKEL (reference sequence). CDR3 length: 14 residues. Trimming shortened V by 1 base and J by 0 bases, and 6 bases separated the two germline ends.

The chain is built from TRBV5-1 and TRBJ1-4, with unresolved D. The CDR3 has 13 amino acids. CDR1 is SGHRS and CDR2 is YFSETQ in the germline V gene. Trimming shortened V by 4 bases and J by 8 bases, and 12 bases separated the two germline ends. The DNA of the CDR3 is TGCGCCAGCAGCGGCCAAACGGGGGAAAAACTGTTTTTT. Translating gives CASSGQTGEKLFF.

This clonotype has a handful of counts. The CDR3 bases are TGTGCCAGCAGGGAAACGGGTGAAAAACTGTTTTTT. The encoded protein is CASRETGEKLFF. The chain has TRBV6-6 and TRBJ1-4; D call uncertain. Germline-derived CDR1 and CDR2 are MNHNY and SVGAGI (reference sequence). The V end lost 6 bases, the J end lost 7 bases, and 9 bases lay between the germline ends. The CDR3 runs to 12 residues.